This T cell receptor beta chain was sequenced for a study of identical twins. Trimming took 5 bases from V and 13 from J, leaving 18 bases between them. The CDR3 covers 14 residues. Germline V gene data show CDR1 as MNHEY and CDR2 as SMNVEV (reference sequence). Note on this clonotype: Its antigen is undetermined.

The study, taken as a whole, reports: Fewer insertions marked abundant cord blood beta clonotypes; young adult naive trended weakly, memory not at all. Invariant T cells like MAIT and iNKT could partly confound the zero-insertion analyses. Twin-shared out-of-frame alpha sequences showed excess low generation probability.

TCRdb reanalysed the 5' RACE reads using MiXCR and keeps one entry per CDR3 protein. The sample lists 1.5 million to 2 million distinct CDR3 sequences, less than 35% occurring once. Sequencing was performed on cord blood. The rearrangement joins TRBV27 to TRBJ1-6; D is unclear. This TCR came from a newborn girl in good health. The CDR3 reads CASSRQALNPPLHF. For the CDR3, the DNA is TGTGCCAGCAGTCGGCAGGCTCTGAACCCTCCCCTCCACTTT.